The clone carrying this T cell receptor beta chain was seen a few times. What it binds is not known. Time point of the sample: persistent/refractory GD, antithyroid drugs over 5 years with positive TRAb. PBMC RNA was the source of the TCR library. The EDTA tubes were filled with 8 to 9.5 milliliters of drawn peripheral blood. The sample is drawn from a study of regulatory T cells in long-lasting Graves disease. CDR3-region Arm-PCR and iRepertoire HTBI primers produced the TCR beta libraries. TCRdb called the multiplex PCR reads again in MiXCR, with one record for every CDR3 protein. Among hundreds of thousands of distinct CDR3 sequences listed, under 25% were seen once. Findings of the study overall: TRBV28, TRBJ1-2 and TRBJ2-5 were segments that persistent disease favored. Sample size was small, which may have lowered accuracy.

The CDR3 loop spans 18 amino acids. V was clipped by 0 bases and J by 8 bases, with 25 bases between them. Germline CDR1 reads LGHDT; CDR2 reads YNNKEL (reference sequence). This clonotype originated in a female donor with Graves disease. The genes are TRBV3-1 and TRBJ1-2; D is perhaps TRBD1 (5 bases). This material consisted of peripheral blood mononuclear cells (PBMCs), taken when the disease was refractory, from a patient treated with antithyroid drugs. CDR3 sequence: CASSQESYGSQAASGYTF. CDR3 sequence (DNA): TGTGCCAGCAGCCAAGAGTCCTACGGGTCACAGGCTGCAAGCGGCTACACCTTC.